This TCR beta chain was profiled in a study of early T cells in non-severe SARS-CoV-2 infection (dated by TCRdb to the early 2020s). Looking at the study overall: Because TCR sequencing relied on bulk RNA taken from unsorted whole blood, pairing of alpha and beta chains was not possible. General study outcomes and caveats: VDJdb matching was skewed toward anti-spike CD8 responses and likely underestimated virus-specific expansions by missing private and CD4 specificities.

The V end loses 0 bases and the J end loses 5 bases, and a stretch of 9 bases separates them. The germline V gene sets CDR1 to SGHDT and CDR2 to YYEEEE. Taken from cysteine to phenylalanine, the CDR3 has 13 residues. The CDR3 DNA has 39 bases and is translated from base 1. The method behind the library was 5' RACE. The data were produced on a NextSeq 500. The TCR library protocol attached unique molecular identifiers to individual cDNA molecules to correct for sequencing error and PCR bias. Both TCR alpha and beta chains were sequenced, and tight co-correlation was observed between alpha and beta sequence abundances in each sample. In the source study's methods: Decombinator V4 was used to annotate TCR sequences for V gene, J gene and CDR3. Expanded TCRs were defined as changing significantly between any two time points under a Poisson model with p below 0.0001. TCR abundances were normalised to the total number of TCRs sequenced in each sample and reported as counts per million. TRAV1-2 paired with TRAJ12, TRAJ20 or TRAJ33 defined MAIT TCRs, while TRAV10 paired with TRAJ18 defined iNKT TCRs. VDJdb, accessed 1 November 2021, was searched for CMV, EBV and SARS-CoV-2 annotated TCRs, excluding TCRs annotated for multiple antigens. TCRdb reran the public reads through fastp at Q25 and MiXCR, keeping productive beta chains. Entries that share a CDR3 protein sequence are merged under the most common genes and DNA. None of the V and J calls come from the authors' own analysis; TCRdb made them. The sample data list about 60,000 distinct CDR3 sequences, and about 11% of these were observed just once. Under 3% of the sample goes to the ten largest clones.

Set within a cohort of healthcare workers in London, UK, this nested case-control study involved weekly PCR testing of nasopharyngeal swabs along with blood sampling. Between 23 and 31 March 2020, the week of the UK lockdown, healthcare workers were enrolled and then followed up weekly for as long as 16 weeks. This clonotype came up many times. The antigen this receptor binds is unknown. Per-base quality was not reported, and no clone a single base away is much larger than it. Recombination linked TRBV5-6 to TRBJ2-7; a confident D gene designation cannot be given. The sample in question was whole blood, obtained at baseline. The sequence was obtained from an adult who was a healthcare worker with PCR-confirmed SARS-CoV-2 infection or an uninfected control (not recorded which). The CDR3 region: CASSLGITNEQYF. The DNA reads as follows: TGTGCCAGCAGCTTGGGCATCACAAACGAGCAGTACTTC.